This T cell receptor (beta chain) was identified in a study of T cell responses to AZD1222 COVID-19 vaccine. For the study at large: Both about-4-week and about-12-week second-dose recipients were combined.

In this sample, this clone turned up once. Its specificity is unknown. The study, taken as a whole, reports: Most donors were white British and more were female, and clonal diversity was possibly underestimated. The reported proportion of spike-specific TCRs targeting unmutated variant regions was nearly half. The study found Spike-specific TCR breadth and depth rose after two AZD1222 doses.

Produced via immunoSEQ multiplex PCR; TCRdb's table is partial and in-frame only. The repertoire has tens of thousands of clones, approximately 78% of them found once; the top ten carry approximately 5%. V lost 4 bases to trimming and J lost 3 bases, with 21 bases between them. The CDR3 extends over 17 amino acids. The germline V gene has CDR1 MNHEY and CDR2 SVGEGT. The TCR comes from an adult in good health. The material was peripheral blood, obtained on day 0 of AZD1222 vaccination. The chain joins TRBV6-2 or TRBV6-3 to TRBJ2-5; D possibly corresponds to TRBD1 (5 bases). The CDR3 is CASSSEGWTPQEETQYF. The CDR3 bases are TGTGCCAGCAGTTCGGAAGGTTGGACACCTCAGGAAGAGACCCAGTACTTC.